The 30 T cell receptor beta chains presented below share a single source sample, sequenced in a study of molecular identifiers for immune sequencing clone quantification. TCRdb fed the PCR reads into MiXCR, producing one record per CDR3 protein. Of hundreds of thousands of distinct CDR3 sequences listed, 25% are singletons. Input material: naive CD8+ T cells from blood, with Jurkat cell RNA spiked in. Subset specified: FACS-sorted CD8+CD4-CCR7+CD45RA+ naive T cells. Receptors were obtained from a human donor in good health. Some libraries in this study had Jurkat cell RNA spiked in.

This clonotype showed up just a few times. The chain combines TRBV19 with TRBJ2-3; 10 nucleotides align to TRBD2. V lost 6 bases and J lost 6; bases outside the gene matches: 12. Germline V gene sequence: CDR1 LNHDA, CDR2 SQIVND (reference sequence). This CDR3 has 16 residues. The CDR3 sequence is CASSWGSSGSTDTQYF. The DNA for the CDR3 is TGTGCCAGTAGCTGGGGCTCTAGCGGGAGTACTGATACGCAGTATTTT.

Concerning this clonotype itself: This may stem from a read error, because a much larger clone lies one nucleotide away. V is TRBV3-1 and J is TRBJ2-5; 11 nucleotides align to TRBD2. The germline gives CDR1 LGHDT, CDR2 YNNKEL (reference sequence). CDR3 length: 15 amino acids. CDR3 protein: CASSQLAGGQEPQYF. The CDR3 coding sequence is TGTGCCAGCAGCCAACTAGCGGGGGGCCAAGAGCCCCAGTACTTC.

The CDR3 coding sequence is TGTGCCAGCAGTGATTTTACGGGGGATGTCCAGTACTTC. The encoded protein is CASSDFTGDVQYF. The chain employs TRBV25-1 and TRBJ2-5; TRBD2 is a possible D gene (6 bases). With 3 bases removed from V and 10 bases from J, the gap between germline ends came to 15 bases. Germline values: CDR1 MGHDK, CDR2 SYGVNS. The CDR3 spans 13 residues.

This clonotype was counted ten times or more. This chain joins TRBV28 and TRBJ2-3; D is unclear. V was cut by 6 bases and J by 1 base, with 11 bases left in between. From germline, CDR1 is MDHEN and CDR2 SYDVKM. The CDR3 is 14 amino acids. CDR3 protein: CASSLDTGTDTQYF. CDR3 DNA sequence: TGTGCCAGCAGCCTTGACACGGGCACAGATACGCAGTATTTT.

This clonotype turned up a few times. This rearrangement joins TRBV4-2 to TRBJ2-1; D perhaps matches TRBD2 (7 bases). The length of the CDR3 is 17 residues. Per the germline V gene, CDR1 is LGHNA and CDR2 is YNFKEQ. Trimming took 4 bases from V and 7 from J, leaving 23 bases between them. For the CDR3, the DNA is TGTGCCAGCAGCCCGGAGGGGGGGGGGCTGGTCCCGAATGAGCAGTTCTTC. Its protein product is CASSPEGGGLVPNEQFF.

The chain joins TRBV7-9 to TRBJ1-1; D perhaps matches TRBD1 (6 bases). V was clipped by 1 base and J by 1 base, with 16 bases between them. The V gene's germline CDR1 is SEHNR and CDR2 FQNEAQ (reference sequence). This CDR3 contains 17 residues. The CDR3 DNA follows: TGTGCCAGCAGCTTAGGGGGCTTAGGGACACAGAACACTGAAGCTTTCTTT. Encoded protein: CASSLGGLGTQNTEAFF.

This clonotype was found many times. The CDR3 is CASSYSKSEPGANVLTF. CDR3 nucleotide sequence: TGTGCCAGCAGTTACTCGAAGTCTGAGCCTGGGGCCAACGTCCTGACTTTC. The gene calls are TRBV6-5 and TRBJ2-6; unclear D gene. Trimming shortened V by 0 bases and J by 2 bases, and 11 bases separated the two germline ends. Looked up from germline, CDR1 is MNHEY and CDR2 is SVGAGI. This CDR3 has 17 amino acids.

The chain carries TRBV7-9 and TRBJ1-2; D possibly corresponds to TRBD1 (5 bases). Germline V gene lookup returns CDR1 SEHNR and CDR2 FQNEAQ (reference sequence). The V end lost 3 bases, the J end lost 2 bases, and 22 bases lay between the germline ends. The CDR3 spans 18 residues. As DNA, the CDR3 is TGTGCCAGCAGCTTGGGGCCGGGGTTACACCTTCACAACTATGGCTACACCTTC. Its protein is CASSLGPGLHLHNYGYTF.

There are a few counts of this clonotype. The CDR3 DNA follows: TGTGCCAGTAGTATCGGGGCTGAGCAGTTCTTC. Amino acid sequence: CASSIGAEQFF. The genes are TRBV19 and TRBJ2-1; tentatively, D is TRBD1 or TRBD2 (5 bases each). Between the trimmed V and J ends, which lost 3 bases and 9 bases, there was a span of 6 bases. The CDR3 extends over 11 amino acids. Germline V lookup: CDR1 LNHDA, CDR2 SQIVND (reference sequence). Combining the CDR3 with reference TRBV19 and TRBJ2-1 gives the whole variable domain DGGITQSPKYLFRKEGQNVTLSCEQNLNHDAMYWYRQDPGQGLRLIYYSQIVNDFQKGDIAEGYSVSREKKESFPLTVTSAQKNPTAFYLCASSIGAEQFFGPGTRLTVL.

This clonotype turned up a few times. The chain links TRBV15 to TRBJ2-1, with 7 bases fitting TRBD2. The CDR3 runs 15 residues. Trimming at V came to 0 bases and at J to 12 bases, leaving 11 bases not matched to a gene. Germline V gene sequence: CDR1 LNHNV, CDR2 YYDKDF (reference sequence). CDR3 sequence reads: CATSRDPTSLGVQFF. The CDR3 region has the DNA TGTGCCACCAGCAGAGACCCGACTAGCTTAGGTGTGCAGTTCTTC.

This clonotype was counted ten times or more. This chain joins TRBV4-3 and TRBJ1-1; no clear D gene. V was cut by 0 bases and J by 5 bases, with 10 bases left in between. The CDR3 extends over 14 amino acids. Germline V gene sequence: CDR1 LGHNA, CDR2 YSLEER. CDR3 DNA: TGCGCCAGCAGCCAAGACCGGGGAGCGACTGAAGCTTTCTTT. It specifies CASSQDRGATEAFF.

This clonotype was seen only a few times. The chain links TRBV28 to TRBJ2-7, with 7 bases identical to TRBD1. Germline V gene data show CDR1 as MDHEN and CDR2 as SYDVKM. The CDR3 consists of 14 residues. V was clipped by 1 base and J by 5 bases; unmatched bases: 5. In nucleotides, the CDR3 is TGTGCCAGCAGTTTATTGAGGGGGCTAGACGAGCAGTACTTC. This sequence encodes CASSLLRGLDEQYF.

This clonotype was observed many times. V is TRBV7-6 and J is TRBJ2-7; TRBD1 matches 7 bases. After removal of 1 base from V and 1 base from J, the junction contained 10 bases not matched to a gene. Germline V gene lookup returns CDR1 SGHVS and CDR2 FNYEAQ. The CDR3 loop spans 17 amino acids. CDR3 sequence (DNA): TGTGCCAGCAGCTTAGTGTCGGCCAGGGGGAGTTCCTACGAGCAGTACTTC. Residues: CASSLVSARGSSYEQYF.

Ten or more counts support this clonotype. The chain employs TRBV20-1 and TRBJ2-4, with a possible D match to TRBD2 (5 bases). Germline loops: CDR1 DFQATT, CDR2 SNEGSKA (reference sequence). Trimming took 1 base from V and 3 from J, leaving 7 bases between them. The CDR3 contains 13 residues. In DNA form, the CDR3 reads TGCAGTGCTAGAGTCGGACTCAAAAACATTCAGTACTTC. Protein product: CSARVGLKNIQYF.

This clonotype was detected ten times or more. The chain joins TRBV18 to TRBJ2-3; D tentatively fits TRBD1 or TRBD2 (6 bases each). V lost 2 bases and J lost 6, with 15 bases in between. Germline CDR1 is KGHSH and CDR2 is LQKENI. The CDR3 runs to 15 residues. CDR3 nucleotides: TGTGCCAGCTCACCAAGGGGGGCCCTCACGGATACGCAGTATTTT. This gives the protein CASSPRGALTDTQYF.

The count of this clonotype is one. The chain carries TRBV4-3 and TRBJ2-1; perhaps TRBD2 as D (5 bases). The germline V gene has CDR1 LGHNA and CDR2 YSLEER. The CDR3 runs to 15 residues. Trimming pared 1 base from V and 8 bases from J, leaving 15 bases between. As DNA, the CDR3 is TGCGCCAGCAGCCAAGGAGGAGGAGCTTGGTATGAGCAGTTCTTC. Protein: CASSQGGGAWYEQFF.

The chain couples TRBV4-1 to TRBJ1-1; D perhaps matches TRBD1 (5 bases). Per germline, CDR1 MGHRA and CDR2 YSYEKL. The V and J ends lost 2 bases and 4 bases respectively, with 14 bases between them. This CDR3 has 15 residues. The CDR3 spells CASSQNQGATTEAFF. CDR3 coding DNA: TGCGCCAGCAGCCAAAACCAGGGCGCGACCACTGAAGCTTTCTTT.

Remarks on this clonotype: A much bigger clone sits one base away, suggesting this may be a read error. This chain joins TRBV4-1 and TRBJ1-5; no definite D call. The V end lost 0 bases, the J end lost 6 bases, and 12 bases lay between the germline ends. The CDR3 runs to 15 residues. Germline V gene sequence: CDR1 MGHRA, CDR2 YSYEKL. In DNA, the CDR3 is TGCGCCAGCAGCCAAGAAGCTCTGTCAAGTCAGCCCCAGCATTTT. Translated: CASSQEALSSQPQHF.

CDR3 sequence (DNA): TGTGCCAGCAGTCGAGGACAGGGGGAGAAGGCCTACGAGCAGTACTTC. Amino acid sequence: CASSRGQGEKAYEQYF. V usage is TRBV28 and J usage is TRBJ2-7; TRBD1 matches at 10 bases. Unmatched junction bases numbered 9, after V lost 5 bases and J lost 2 bases. The CDR3 consists of 16 residues. The germline gives CDR1 MDHEN, CDR2 SYDVKM.

This clonotype was observed at least ten times. This rearrangement joins TRBV11-2 to TRBJ1-4, with TRBD1 matching 9 bases. CDR3 length equals 15 residues. The J segment lost 5 bases and the V segment lost 5 bases, leaving 6 bases of the junction unmatched. Germline V gene data show CDR1 as SGHAT and CDR2 as FQNNGV. The CDR3 here is CASSPNTGGNEKLFF. In DNA, the CDR3 is TGTGCCAGCAGCCCTAACACAGGGGGCAATGAAAAACTGTTTTTT.

This clonotype was seen a handful of times. The chain couples TRBV20-1 to TRBJ1-5, with D tentatively TRBD1 (6 bases). The CDR3 runs 15 residues. The V gene lost 5 bases and the J gene lost 4 bases, with 18 bases spanning the gap. Germline V gene lookup returns CDR1 DFQATT and CDR2 SNEGSKA (reference sequence). CDR3: CSAWSTQGNNQPQHF. DNA for the CDR3: TGCAGTGCTTGGTCGACCCAGGGGAATAATCAGCCCCAGCATTTT.

The chain recombines TRBV12-5 with TRBJ2-7; D possibly corresponds to TRBD1 (6 bases). The CDR3 is 14 residues long. The ends were cut back, 9 bases at V and 2 bases at J, with 17 bases in the middle. Germline V gene sequence: CDR1 LGHNT, CDR2 FRNRAP. This CDR3 is CASSPGHLTYEQYF. The CDR3 nucleotides are TGTGCTAGCTCTCCGGGACACCTCACCTACGAGCAGTACTTC.

V gene TRBV4-2 combines with J gene TRBJ2-7, with D tentatively TRBD1 (5 bases). Trimming removed 1 base at V and 5 bases at J, with 9 bases between. CDR3 length: 13 amino acids. Germline lookup yields CDR1 LGHNA and CDR2 YNFKEQ. CDR3 DNA sequence: TGTGCCAGCAGCCAAGTTTCAGGGAACGAGCAGTACTTC. This sequence encodes CASSQVSGNEQYF.

Only a few counts were recorded for this clonotype. The chain recombines TRBV29-1 with TRBJ2-1, with D maybe TRBD2 (6 bases). The germline V and J ends were trimmed by 1 base and 8 bases, with 9 bases remaining between them. The CDR3 consists of 12 residues. Per germline, CDR1 SQVTM and CDR2 ANQGSEA. CDR3 loop: CSVEGEAYEQFF. CDR3 bases: TGCAGCGTTGAAGGGGAGGCCTATGAGCAGTTCTTC.

This clonotype was seen ten or more times. V is TRBV5-5 and J is TRBJ2-6; D is unresolved. V was cut by 5 bases and J by 0 bases, with 9 bases left in between. Germline CDR1 SGHKS, CDR2 YYEKEE (reference sequence). This CDR3 contains 15 residues. The CDR3 coding sequence is TGTGCCAGCAGTCTGGCCTTCTCTGGGGCCAACGTCCTGACTTTC. The encoded protein is CASSLAFSGANVLTF.

The chain employs TRBV27 and TRBJ2-7, with D unclear. The CDR3 consists of 12 residues. V lost 7 bases and J 7 bases, leaving 14 bases between the germline ends. Germline V CDR1 and CDR2: MNHEY, SMNVEV (reference sequence). The CDR3 loop is CASNPGSGEQYF. The DNA of the CDR3 is TGTGCCAGCAACCCCGGGTCGGGTGAGCAGTACTTC.

The CDR3 loop is CASSNGPANYGYTF. CDR3 in DNA: TGTGCCAGCAGTAACGGACCGGCTAACTATGGCTACACCTTC. The chain links TRBV2 to TRBJ1-2; no clear D gene. This CDR3 is 14 amino acids long. The germline V gene encodes CDR1 SNHLY and CDR2 FYNNEI. V dropped 5 bases and J dropped 0 bases, with 10 bases sitting between them.

The chain combines TRBV4-3 with TRBJ1-2, with TRBD1 matching over 7 bases. J lost 6 bases, V lost 2 bases, and 6 bases had no gene match. This CDR3 region has 14 residues. The germline V gene encodes CDR1 LGHNA and CDR2 YSLEER. The DNA of the CDR3 is TGCGCCAGCAGCCAAACAGGGGTTGGGGATGGCTACACCTTC. Protein product: CASSQTGVGDGYTF.

As for this clonotype: This may stem from a read error, because a much larger clone lies one nucleotide away. The rearrangement links TRBV7-9 to TRBJ1-1, with no clear D. The CDR3 is 18 residues long. The V gene lost 5 bases and the J gene lost 0 bases, with 22 bases spanning the gap. Per germline, CDR1 SEHNR and CDR2 FQNEAQ (reference sequence). The CDR3 DNA sequence: TGTGCCAGCAGCCTAGACTACGAAATGGGAAAAATGAACACTGAAGCTTTCTTT. Its protein is CASSLDYEMGKMNTEAFF.

At least ten counts were recorded for this clonotype. The chain carries TRBV18 and TRBJ2-7; TRBD1 matches at 8 bases. Germline V gene sequence: CDR1 KGHSH, CDR2 LQKENI. The V segment lost 0 bases and the J segment 0 bases; nucleotides outside the gene matches: 4. The CDR3 extends over 16 amino acids. The CDR3 DNA reads TGTGCCAGCTCACCACCGGACAGGGAGTACTCCTACGAGCAGTACTTC. This sequence encodes CASSPPDREYSYEQYF.